The present T cell receptor beta chain was sequenced within a study of CD8 T cells in ankylosing spondylitis. Germline V CDR1 and CDR2: LNHNV, YYDKDF (reference sequence). The CDR3 has 18 residues. V dropped 2 bases and J dropped 4; count of bases not matched to a gene: 13. TCRdb processed the 5' RACE reads anew with MiXCR; each CDR3 protein has one entry. The sample includes some 700,000 distinct CDR3 sequences, around 17% of them seen just once. Broader study findings: Clones that were linked to disease were CD8+ and were relatively rare in peripheral blood. Within ankylosing spondylitis blood, a TCR beta motif made up of several highly homologous variants appeared to be characteristic.

About this clonotype itself: No antigen is known for it.

This TCR was recovered from a male donor with ankylosing spondylitis. The sequencing input was blood, either unsorted or a sorted T cell fraction (not recorded which). The genes are TRBV15 and TRBJ2-5, with 10 positions matching TRBD2. The CDR3 spells CATSRSRLPSGSGETQYF. CDR3 DNA sequence: TGTGCCACCAGCAGATCCCGACTCCCTAGCGGGAGTGGAGAGACCCAGTACTTC.